The 16 T cell receptor beta chains presented below share a single source sample, sequenced in a study of cytomegalovirus exposure and HLA in healthy donors. Both 60 Vbeta primers and 13 Jbeta primers went into the PCR. This table comes from immunoSEQ multiplex PCR, and its TCRdb copy is limited to in-frame clones, with some not included. The table lists about 160,000 clones, around 77% of them singletons, with about 1.3% in the top ten. What was sequenced was PBMCs. These receptors came from a man between 60 and 75 years old in good health and CMV-seronegative.

This clone was found a few times. The J gene is TRBJ2-3, the V gene TRBV11-3; 8 positions match TRBD2. The CDR3 runs to 15 residues. The ends lost 2 bases at V and 0 bases at J; junction bases unmatched: 1. The germline gives CDR1 SGHNT, CDR2 YENEEA. The CDR3 coding sequence is TGTGCCAGCAGCTTAAGCGGGAGCAGCACAGATACGCAGTATTTT. It translates to CASSLSGSSTDTQYF.

V is TRBV6-6 and J is TRBJ2-7; 8 bases line up with TRBD1. The CDR3 has 15 residues. The germline gives CDR1 MNHNY, CDR2 SVGAGI (reference sequence). Losses at the gene ends were 0 bases for V and 2 bases for J; bases not matched to a gene: 3. The CDR3 is CASSYSGTGPYEQYF. The DNA for the CDR3 is TGTGCCAGCAGTTACTCCGGGACAGGCCCCTACGAGCAGTACTTC.

This clone occurred a few times. DNA for the CDR3: TGCGCCAGCAGCCAAGATCTGACAGGGGGTTTAAGTCAGCCCCAGCATTTT. This encodes CASSQDLTGGLSQPQHF. This rearrangement joins TRBV4-1 to TRBJ1-5; 9 positions agree with TRBD1. This CDR3 region has 17 residues. After removal of 0 bases from V and 6 bases from J, the junction contained 9 bases not matched to a gene. CDR1 and CDR2 (germline): MGHRA, YSYEKL.

The rearrangement joins TRBV2 to TRBJ2-5, with 7 bases lining up with TRBD2. The better agreement between TRBJ2-7 and the DNA end casts doubt on the J call. CDR1 SNHLY and CDR2 FYNNEI come from the germline V gene. This CDR3 has 13 residues. CDR3 in amino acids: CASSAGGSYEQYF. The CDR3, as DNA: TGTGCCAGCAGTGCGGGGGGCTCCTACGAGCAGTACTTC.

This clone was picked up a small number of times. The V gene is TRBV7-2, the J gene TRBJ2-5; D is possibly TRBD1 (7 bases). Trimming left V 6 bases short and J 5 bases short, with 13 bases between. Germline V gene sequence: CDR1 SGHTA, CDR2 FQGNSA. This CDR3 region has 13 residues. CDR3 region: CASRNRGGETQYF. The DNA for the CDR3 is TGTGCCAGCAGAAACAGGGGAGGCGAGACCCAGTACTTC.

V and J are TRBV7-2 and TRBJ2-2; D is unclear. This CDR3 is 13 amino acids long. Germline loops: CDR1 SGHTA, CDR2 FQGNSA. V lost 5 bases and J lost 5, with 9 bases in between. This CDR3 is CASSPQATGELFF. DNA for the CDR3: TGTGCCAGCAGCCCTCAGGCGACCGGGGAGCTGTTTTTT.

The V and J genes are TRBV5-4 and TRBJ2-5; 9 bases match TRBD2. The DNA matches TRBJ2-7 better at its end, which makes the J call doubtful. Germline V gives CDR1 SGHNT, CDR2 YYREEE (reference sequence). This CDR3 has 14 residues. The CDR3 spells CASSLVGTSNEQYF. The CDR3 nucleotides are TGTGCCAGCAGCTTGGTGGGGACTAGCAACGAGCAGTACTTC.

This clone came up once. The chain employs TRBV7-9 and TRBJ2-7; TRBD2 matches 8 bases. The CDR3 spans 16 residues. Germline assignment: CDR1 SEHNR and CDR2 FQNEAQ (reference sequence). The V and J ends lost 3 bases and 3 bases, in that order; junction bases with no gene match: 10. The CDR3: CASSLLRQRERYEQYF. In DNA, the CDR3 is TGTGCCAGCAGCTTGCTACGGCAGCGGGAGCGCTACGAGCAGTACTTC.

The rearrangement joins TRBV19 to TRBJ1-3, with D perhaps TRBD1 (6 bases). The V and J ends lost 3 bases and 2 bases respectively, with 8 bases between them. CDR3 size: 14 residues. Germline V gene lookup returns CDR1 LNHDA and CDR2 SQIVND (reference sequence). The CDR3 DNA follows: TGTGCCAGTAGTATGCGGACAGCTGGAAACACCATATATTTT. Protein product: CASSMRTAGNTIYF.

The chain links TRBV7-2 to TRBJ1-2; the match to TRBD1 covers 8 bases. There are 15 residues in the CDR3. V trimming: 5 bases; J trimming: 4 bases; junction bases outside the gene matches: 9. CDR1 and CDR2 from the germline V gene are SGHTA and FQGNSA. The CDR3 DNA reads TGTGCCAGCAGCCCTCTGACAGGGGCAACCTATGGCTACACCTTC. Protein product: CASSPLTGATYGYTF.

This sequence joins TRBV6-1 and TRBJ1-6; TRBD1 aligns across 7 bases. CDR1 and CDR2 from the germline V gene are MNHNS and SASEGT. J gave up 5 bases and V 1 base, and 5 bases lay outside the gene matches. The CDR3 runs to 16 residues. The CDR3 nucleotides read TGTGCCAGCAGTGAAGTACCAGGGGGTGATAATTCACCCCTCCACTTT. Encoded protein: CASSEVPGGDNSPLHF.

The rearrangement joins TRBV7-8 to TRBJ2-7; 8 bases map to TRBD2. The CDR3 covers 13 residues. The J segment lost 4 bases and the V segment lost 8 bases, leaving 7 bases of the junction unmatched. Germline V gene lookup returns CDR1 SGHVS and CDR2 FQNEAQ. The CDR3 DNA follows: TGTGCCAGCGGCGGGAGGAGTCTTTACGAGCAGTACTTC. Protein product: CASGGRSLYEQYF.

The sample holds a few counts of this clone. The J gene is TRBJ2-7, the V gene TRBV5-5; 7 bases line up with TRBD1. Germline-derived CDR1 and CDR2 are SGHKS and YYEKEE (reference sequence). This CDR3 has 14 amino acids. Losses at the gene ends were 5 bases for V and 3 bases for J; bases not matched to a gene: 8. This chain's CDR3 is CASSRDRPDYEQYF. The CDR3 DNA is TGTGCCAGCAGTCGGGACAGACCGGACTACGAGCAGTACTTC.

This chain connects TRBV5-1 to TRBJ2-7, with TRBD2 matching over 10 bases. There are 15 residues in the CDR3. Germline CDR1 and CDR2: SGHRS and YFSETQ. V shed 7 bases and J 2 bases; nucleotides not matched to a gene: 9. CDR3 sequence (DNA): TGCGCCAGCGCTTCTAGCGGGAGTGTCCCCTACGAGCAGTACTTC. Translation: CASASSGSVPYEQYF.

This chain uses TRBV5-1 with TRBJ1-5, with 8 nucleotides matching TRBD1. The length of the CDR3 is 17 residues. After removal of 2 bases from V and 3 bases from J, the junction contained 10 bases not matched to a gene. CDR1 is SGHRS, CDR2 YFSETQ, per germline. The CDR3 reads CASSFRQGPSDNQPQHF. CDR3 bases: TGCGCCAGCAGCTTTAGACAGGGGCCCTCAGACAATCAGCCCCAGCATTTT.

The V and J genes are TRBV7-2 and TRBJ1-5; no clear D gene. V was cut by 2 bases and J by 3 bases, with 11 bases left in between. Germline V gene data show CDR1 as SGHTA and CDR2 as FQGNSA. This CDR3 region has 15 residues. The CDR3 DNA sequence: TGTGCCAGCAGCTTATCAGGCCTTCACAATCAGCCCCAGCATTTT. Translating it yields CASSLSGLHNQPQHF.